This T cell receptor (beta chain) comes out of a study of Graves' ophthalmopathy and Graves' hyperthyroidism. V dropped 0 bases and J dropped 6 bases, with 11 bases sitting between them. In germline, CDR1 is DFQATT, CDR2 SNEGSKA (reference sequence). This CDR3 has 13 residues. Broader study findings: Most expanded clonotypes in thyroid above 0.001 frequency also showed up in blood.

This clonotype has ten or more counts. As yet, its antigen is unknown. The authors amplified TCR beta CDR3 regions, and they did so from RNA transcripts for repertoire sequencing. HTBI primers were employed in first-round RT-PCR, then a second-round multiplex PCR followed. TCRdb reanalysed the multiplex PCR reads using MiXCR and keeps one entry per CDR3 protein. The sample lists over 650,000 distinct CDR3 sequences, roughly 39% occurring once. This TCR was recovered from an adult man with Graves' ophthalmopathy. This chain connects TRBV20-1 to TRBJ1-2, with D possibly matching TRBD1 (6 bases). Sequencing was done on a sample of peripheral blood. CDR3 sequence: CSAREGQGNGYTF. DNA of the CDR3: TGCAGTGCTAGAGAAGGGCAGGGGAATGGCTACACCTTC.